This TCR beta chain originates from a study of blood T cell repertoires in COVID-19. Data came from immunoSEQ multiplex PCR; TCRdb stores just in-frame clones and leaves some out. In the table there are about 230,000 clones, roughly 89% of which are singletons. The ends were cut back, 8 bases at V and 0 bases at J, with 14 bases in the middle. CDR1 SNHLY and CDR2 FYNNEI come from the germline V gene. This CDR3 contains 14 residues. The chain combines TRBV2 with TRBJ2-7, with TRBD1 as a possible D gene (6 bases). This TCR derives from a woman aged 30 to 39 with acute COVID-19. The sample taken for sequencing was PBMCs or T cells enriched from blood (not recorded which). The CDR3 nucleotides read TGTGCCAGCCTAACAGGGTTAGGCTCCTACGAGCAGTACTTC. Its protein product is CASLTGLGSYEQYF.